This T cell receptor (beta chain) was captured in a study of T cell changes during pregnancy in multiple sclerosis. Data came from immunoSEQ multiplex PCR; TCRdb stores just in-frame clones and leaves some out. The data show roughly 27,000 clones, approximately 94% seen once. The sample here was CD4+ T cells from peripheral blood mononuclear cells, taken in the first trimester of pregnancy. The receptor comes from a female donor with multiple sclerosis, enrolled in a pregnancy study.

This chain's CDR3 is CASSLSRQMNTEAFF. CDR3 sequence (DNA): TGTGCCAGCAGCTTGTCCCGTCAGATGAACACTGAAGCTTTCTTT. The chain is built from TRBV5-8 and TRBJ1-1, with D uncertain. The V gene lost 1 base and the J gene lost 0 bases, with 10 bases spanning the gap. The CDR3 runs to 15 residues. In germline, CDR1 is SGHTS, CDR2 YDEGEE.